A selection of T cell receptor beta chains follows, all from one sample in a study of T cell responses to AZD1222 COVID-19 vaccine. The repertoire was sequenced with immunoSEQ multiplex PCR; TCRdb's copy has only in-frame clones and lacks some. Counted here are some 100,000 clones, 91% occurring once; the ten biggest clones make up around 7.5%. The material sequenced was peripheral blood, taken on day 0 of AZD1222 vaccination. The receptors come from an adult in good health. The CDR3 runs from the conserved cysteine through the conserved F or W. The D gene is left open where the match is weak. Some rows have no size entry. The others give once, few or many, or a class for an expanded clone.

TGTGCCACCTCCGGGGAGGGGGCAGTTCGGCAGCCCCAGCATTTT	CATSGEGAVRQPQHF	TRBD1	TRBJ1-5	-	TRBV6-5
TGTGCCAGTAGTCTCCTGACAGGTGGGAACACTGAAGCTTTCTTT	CASSLLTGGNTEAFF	-	TRBJ1-1	-	TRBV19
TGTGCCAGCAGTGGCACTTCCTACGAGCAGTACTTC	CASSGTSYEQYF	-	TRBJ2-7	-	TRBV2
TGTGCCAGCTCACCCTTTACCGGGGAGCTGTTTTTT	CASSPFTGELFF	-	TRBJ2-2	-	TRBV18
TGTGCCAGCAGGCCCCCTGGGGGCCTGAACACTGAAGCTTTCTTT	CASRPPGGLNTEAFF	-	TRBJ1-1	-	TRBV6-5
TGCAGCGTGGGCCCGGTCGAGGGGGATGGCTACACCTTC	CSVGPVEGDGYTF	-	TRBJ1-2	-	TRBV29-1
TGTGCCTGGAGTGTACCCACCGATGAGCAGTTCTTC	CAWSVPTDEQFF	-	TRBJ2-1	-	TRBV30
TGTGCCACCGCCCAGGGTAGCAATCAGCCCCAGCATTTT	CATAQGSNQPQHF	-	TRBJ1-5	-	TRBV15
TGCGCCAGCAGCCAAGATCATACGGCCTTTTGGGATTCACCCCTCCACTTT	CASSQDHTAFWDSPLHF	-	TRBJ1-6	-	TRBV4-3
TGTGCCAGCGGCGGGGTTCAGGCGGGGGAGACCCAGTACTTC	CASGGVQAGETQYF	-	TRBJ2-5	-	TRBV2
TGTGCCAGTAGTATAAGGGACAGTACCAATCAGCCCCAGCATTTT	CASSIRDSTNQPQHF	TRBD1	TRBJ1-5	-	TRBV19
TGCGCCAGCAGTGAGTTCCCGGGACAGATCATCCACTTC	CASSEFPGQIIHF	TRBD1	TRBJ2-7	once	TRBV10-2
TGTGCCAGCAGTGAACCCCTCGGAGGGGCCAATGAGCAGTTCTTC	CASSEPLGGANEQFF	-	TRBJ2-1	-	TRBV6-1
TGTGCCAGCAGTAACAGGGAGTACGAGCAGTACTTC	CASSNREYEQYF	-	TRBJ2-7	once	TRBV6-5
TGTGCCAGCAGTTACCTACAGGGAGCTGAAGCTTTCTTT	CASSYLQGAEAFF	-	TRBJ1-1	once	TRBV6-5
TGTGCCACCAGTGATTGGGAGGGCTATGGCTACACCTTC	CATSDWEGYGYTF	-	TRBJ1-2	-	TRBV24-1
TGCGCCAGCAGGGAGACCCTTTTCGGGACTAGCGGCTACAATGAGCAGTTCTTC	CASRETLFGTSGYNEQFF	TRBD2	TRBJ2-1	-	TRBV10-2
TGTGCCAGCAGCCAAGCACCGGGATCTGGAAACACCATATATTTT	CASSQAPGSGNTIYF	-	TRBJ1-3	once	TRBV3-1/TRBV3-2
TGTGCCAGCGCAAGAGAAGGTCGTAATGAAAAACTGTTTTTT	CASAREGRNEKLFF	-	TRBJ1-4	-	TRBV2
TGTGCCAGCTCACCCGACTACACCGGGGAGCTGTTTTTT	CASSPDYTGELFF	-	TRBJ2-2	-	TRBV18
TGTGCCATCAGTGAGGGAGAGAACACTGAAGCTTTCTTT	CAISEGENTEAFF	-	TRBJ1-1	-	TRBV10-3
TGTGCCAGCAGTTTGACTAGCACTTCCTACGAGCAGTACTTC	CASSLTSTSYEQYF	TRBD2	TRBJ2-7	-	TRBV6-5
TGCAGCGTCACAGGGGGAGGAAACACCATATATTTT	CSVTGGGNTIYF	TRBD1	TRBJ1-3	-	TRBV29-1
TGTGCCAGCAGCTTGGGGGTTTCGGGCTATGGCTACACCTTC	CASSLGVSGYGYTF	-	TRBJ1-2	-	TRBV5-6
TGTGCCAGCAGCTCGGTTAAGTGGAGGACTGACTATAGCAATCAGCCCCAGCATTTT	CASSSVKWRTDYSNQPQHF	-	TRBJ1-5	-	TRBV5-4
TGTGCCAGCAGCGCTGGCCTCTCTGGAAACACCATATATTTT	CASSAGLSGNTIYF	-	TRBJ1-3	-	TRBV9
TGTGCCAGCAGCTTGGCACTAGCGAACTCCTACAATGAGCAGTTCTTC	CASSLALANSYNEQFF	TRBD2	TRBJ2-1	few	TRBV11-1
TGTGCCAGCAGCTTGGCTAGCCCACCATACAATGAGCAGTTCTTC	CASSLASPPYNEQFF	-	TRBJ2-1	-	TRBV7-2
TGTGCCAGCAGCCCGCCTAGAGCTAACTATGGCTACACCTTC	CASSPPRANYGYTF	-	TRBJ1-2	-	TRBV9
TGTGCCAGCAGCTTGGAGGGACCTAGCTCACCCCTCCACTTT	CASSLEGPSSPLHF	-	TRBJ1-6	-	TRBV5-6
TGTGCCTGGAGGGGACAGGGGGTAGGCCAGCCCCAGCATTTT	CAWRGQGVGQPQHF	TRBD1	TRBJ1-5	once	TRBV30
TGTGCCAGCAGCTTAGAGACCCCGGGCTACAATGAGCAGTTCTTC	CASSLETPGYNEQFF	-	TRBJ2-1	-	TRBV7-3
TGTGCCAGCAGTCTAGCGGGAGGGCCCAACAATGAGCAGTTCTTC	CASSLAGGPNNEQFF	TRBD2	TRBJ2-1	-	TRBV25-1